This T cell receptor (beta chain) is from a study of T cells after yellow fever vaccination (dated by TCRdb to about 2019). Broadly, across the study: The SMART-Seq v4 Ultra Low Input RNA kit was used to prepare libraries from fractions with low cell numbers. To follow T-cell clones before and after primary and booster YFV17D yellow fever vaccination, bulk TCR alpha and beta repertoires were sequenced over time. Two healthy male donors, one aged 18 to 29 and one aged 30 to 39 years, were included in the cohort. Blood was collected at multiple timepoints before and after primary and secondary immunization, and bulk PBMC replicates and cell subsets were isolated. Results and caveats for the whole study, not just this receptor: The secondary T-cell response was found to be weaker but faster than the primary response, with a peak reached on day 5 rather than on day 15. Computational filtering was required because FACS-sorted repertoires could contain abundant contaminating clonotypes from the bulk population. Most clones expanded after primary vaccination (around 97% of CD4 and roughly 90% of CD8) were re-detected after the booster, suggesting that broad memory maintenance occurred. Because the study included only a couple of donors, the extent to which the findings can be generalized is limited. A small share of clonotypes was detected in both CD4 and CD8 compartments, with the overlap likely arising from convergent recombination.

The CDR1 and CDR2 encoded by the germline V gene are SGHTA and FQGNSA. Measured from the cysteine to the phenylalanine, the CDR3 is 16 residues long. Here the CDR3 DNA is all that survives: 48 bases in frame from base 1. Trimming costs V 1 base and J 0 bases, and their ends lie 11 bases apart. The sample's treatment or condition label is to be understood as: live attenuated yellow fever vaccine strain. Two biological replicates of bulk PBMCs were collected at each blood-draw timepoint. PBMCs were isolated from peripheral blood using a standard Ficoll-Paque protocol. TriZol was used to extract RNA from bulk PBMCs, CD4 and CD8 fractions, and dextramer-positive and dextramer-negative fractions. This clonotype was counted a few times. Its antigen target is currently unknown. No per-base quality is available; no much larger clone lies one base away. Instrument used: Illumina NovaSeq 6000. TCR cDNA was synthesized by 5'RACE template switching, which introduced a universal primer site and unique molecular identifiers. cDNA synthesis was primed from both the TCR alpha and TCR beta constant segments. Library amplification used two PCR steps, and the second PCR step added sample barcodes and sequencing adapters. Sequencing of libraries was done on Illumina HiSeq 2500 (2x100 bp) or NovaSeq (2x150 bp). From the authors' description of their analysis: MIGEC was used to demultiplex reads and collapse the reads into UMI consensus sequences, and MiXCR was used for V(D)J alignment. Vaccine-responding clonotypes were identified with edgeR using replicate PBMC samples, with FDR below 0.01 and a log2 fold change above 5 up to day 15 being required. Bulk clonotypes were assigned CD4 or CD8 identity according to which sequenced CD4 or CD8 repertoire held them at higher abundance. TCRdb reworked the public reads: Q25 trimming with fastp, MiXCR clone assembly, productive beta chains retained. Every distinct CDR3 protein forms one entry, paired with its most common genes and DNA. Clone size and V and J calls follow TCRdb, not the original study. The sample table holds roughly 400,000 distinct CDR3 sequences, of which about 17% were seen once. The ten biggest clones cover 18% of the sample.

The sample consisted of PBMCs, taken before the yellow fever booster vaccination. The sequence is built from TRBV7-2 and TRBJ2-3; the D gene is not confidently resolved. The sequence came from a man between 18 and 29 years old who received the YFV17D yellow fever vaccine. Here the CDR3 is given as CASSLGVLASTDTQYF. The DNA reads TGTGCCAGCAGCTTAGGTGTTTTGGCTAGCACAGATACGCAGTATTTT.